The clone carrying this TCR beta chain was recorded a few times. The sample is drawn from a study of PD-1 blockade in mismatch repair-deficient tumors. Study background: All were previously treated, progressing patients with about 11 mismatch repair-deficient cancer types.

V dropped 3 bases and J dropped 2 bases, with 10 bases sitting between them. Germline CDR1 and CDR2: MNHEY and SMNVEV (reference sequence). CDR3 length: 14 amino acids. Measured with immunoSEQ multiplex PCR; TCRdb has only the in-frame clones, and not every one. Here the sample spans 60,000 to 75,000 clones, about nine tenths being singletons. TCRs were sequenced from a few patients responding to pembrolizumab. The sample was peripheral blood, taken 52 weeks after starting pembrolizumab. The source is an adult with mismatch repair-deficient cancer. V usage is TRBV27 and J usage is TRBJ1-2; D is possibly TRBD1 (6 bases). The CDR3 protein is CASSLVQGNYGYTF. CDR3 DNA: TGTGCCAGCAGTTTGGTACAGGGCAACTATGGCTACACCTTC.